The 5 T cell receptor beta chains given below trace back to one sample, sequenced in a study of regulatory T cells in long-lasting Graves disease. According to the study, TCR beta libraries were built with iRepertoire HTBI primers and CDR3-region Arm-PCR. One entry per CDR3 protein, called by TCRdb with MiXCR from the multiplex PCR reads. The sample includes approximately 400,000 distinct CDR3 sequences, approximately 16% of them seen just once. The sample's time point: newly diagnosed GD, antithyroid drugs for less than 3 months. With RNA extracted from PBMCs as input, the TCR library was made. These records were also assigned to another study, of T cells in Graves' hyperthyroidism and ophthalmopathy.

The sequencing used peripheral blood mononuclear cells (PBMCs), collected at new diagnosis, from a patient treated with antithyroid drugs. These receptors were collected from a woman in her 40s with Graves disease.

This clonotype has a count of ten or more. The chain combines TRBV27 with TRBJ2-7, with D possibly being TRBD2 (5 bases). CDR1 and CDR2 from the germline V gene are MNHEY and SMNVEV (reference sequence). CDR3 length equals 13 residues. V was clipped by 2 bases and J by 4 bases, with 9 bases between them. This chain's CDR3 is CASSLDPGYEQYF. CDR3 nucleotides: TGTGCCAGCAGTTTAGATCCGGGGTACGAGCAGTACTTC.

The rearrangement uses TRBV10-3 and TRBJ1-1; D call uncertain. V was pared by 3 bases and J by 0 bases, with 11 bases between. The CDR3 has 15 residues. Germline V gene sequence: CDR1 ENHRY, CDR2 SYGVKD. CDR3 sequence reads: CAISDQGWVNTEAFF. CDR3 in DNA: TGTGCCATCAGTGATCAAGGGTGGGTGAACACTGAAGCTTTCTTT.

This clonotype was picked up a small number of times. The chain couples TRBV5-5 to TRBJ2-1, with 12 bases aligning to TRBD2. From germline, CDR1 is SGHKS and CDR2 YYEKEE (reference sequence). The CDR3 is made up of 19 amino acids. V lost 1 base, J lost 0 bases, and 8 bases stayed unmatched. CDR3 DNA sequence: TGTGCCAGCAGCTTGTCTAGCGGGAGGGCCGTTAGCTCCTACAATGAGCAGTTCTTC. Protein product: CASSLSSGRAVSSYNEQFF.

Worth noting for this clonotype: A read error likely explains this, since a far larger clone differs by one base. This chain connects TRBV28 to TRBJ2-7; no firm D call. The CDR3 runs 13 residues. Germline assignment: CDR1 MDHEN and CDR2 SYDVKM. V was trimmed by 6 bases and J by 7 bases, leaving 16 bases between them. This CDR3 is CASSLSSYNEQYF. CDR3 sequence (DNA): TGTGCCAGCAGCCTAAGCTCCTACAATGAGCAGTACTTC.

This sequence joins TRBV15 and TRBJ2-2, with 11 positions matching TRBD2. This CDR3 is built from 17 residues. Trimming cost V 6 bases and J 4 bases; bases outside gene matches: 10. The germline CDR1 and CDR2 sequences are LNHNV and YYDKDF (reference sequence). The CDR3 DNA is TGTGCCACCAGACACCTTAGCGGGAGGGCCCGCACCGGGGAGCTGTTTTTT. Translated: CATRHLSGRARTGELFF.